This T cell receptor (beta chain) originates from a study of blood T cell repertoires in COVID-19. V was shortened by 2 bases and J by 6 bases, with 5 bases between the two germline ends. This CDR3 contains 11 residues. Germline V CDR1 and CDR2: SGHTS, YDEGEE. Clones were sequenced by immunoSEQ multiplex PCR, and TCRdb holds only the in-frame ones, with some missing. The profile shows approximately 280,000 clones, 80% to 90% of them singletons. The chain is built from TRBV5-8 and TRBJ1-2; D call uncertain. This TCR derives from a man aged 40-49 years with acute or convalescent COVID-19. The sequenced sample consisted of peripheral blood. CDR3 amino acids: CASSLRDGYTF. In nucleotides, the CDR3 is TGTGCCAGCAGCTTACGAGATGGCTACACCTTC.